What follows are 3 T cell receptor beta chains derived from one specimen sequenced in a study of spatial heterogeneity in lung cancer. Time point of the sample: sample taken at primary tumor resection. Material for sequencing was whole RNA from tumor, nontumor lung or frozen PBMC, left unsorted. TCRdb itself ran the 5' RACE reads through MiXCR, one entry per CDR3 protein. The data show about 75,000 distinct CDR3 sequences, 13% seen once. The source material was PBMCs, sampled at surgery. These receptors were taken from a male donor with early-stage non-small cell lung cancer.

This clonotype was observed a handful of times. The V call is TRBV5-1, the J call TRBJ2-1; no definite D call. CDR1 SGHRS and CDR2 YFSETQ come from the germline V gene. This CDR3 comprises 13 residues. V lost 3 bases, J lost 5 bases, and 9 bases lay in between. The CDR3 region is CASSSAFDNEQFF. The CDR3 nucleotides read TGCGCCAGCAGCTCGGCGTTCGACAATGAGCAGTTCTTC.

This clonotype was seen more than once but under ten times. This chain uses TRBV20-1 with TRBJ1-2, with D possibly matching TRBD1 (6 bases). Germline lookup yields CDR1 DFQATT and CDR2 SNEGSKA (reference sequence). Trimming cost V 7 bases and J 4 bases, with 10 bases left between them. The CDR3 runs to 11 residues. The CDR3 loop is CSVSDSYGYTF. CDR3 sequence (DNA): TGCAGTGTTTCGGACAGCTATGGCTACACCTTC.

V and J are TRBV30 and TRBJ2-3; the D gene is possibly TRBD2 (6 bases). The CDR3 sequence is 17 residues long. Germline V gene sequence: CDR1 GTSNPN, CDR2 SVGIG (reference sequence). Trimming shortened V by 0 bases and J by 2 bases, and 18 bases separated the two germline ends. The CDR3 coding sequence is TGTGCCTGGAGTGTAGGTGGCGGGATGGGGCCCACAGATACGCAGTATTTT. Amino acid sequence: CAWSVGGGMGPTDTQYF. Full variable domain (outside the CDR3, taken from reference TRBV30 and TRBJ2-3): SQTIHQWPATLVQPVGSPLSLECTVEGTSNPNLYWYRQAAGRGLQLLFYSVGIGQISSEVPQNLSASRPQDRQFILSSKKLLLSDSGFYLCAWSVGGGMGPTDTQYFGPGTRLTVL.